The next 27 T cell receptor beta chains were all read from a single sample in a study of cytomegalovirus exposure and HLA in healthy donors. The primer mix had 60 Vbeta and 13 Jbeta primers. Some clones are missing from TCRdb's copy, which holds only in-frame ones; the method was immunoSEQ multiplex PCR. Of around 140,000 clones in the sample, approximately 84% were seen once. Sequenced input: PBMCs. The receptors shown here come from a young man in good health and CMV-seropositive.

This chain connects TRBV7-9 to TRBJ2-7, with TRBD1 matching over 10 bases. The CDR3 consists of 13 residues. V shed 5 bases and J 3 bases; nucleotides not matched to a gene: 1. Germline V gene data show CDR1 as SEHNR and CDR2 as FQNEAQ (reference sequence). CDR3 loop: CASSRDRGYEQYF. The DNA of the CDR3 is TGTGCCAGCAGCCGGGACAGGGGCTACGAGCAGTACTTC.

The chain joins TRBV7-2 to TRBJ2-5; D not certain. Deletions cut 0 bases from V and 2 bases from J, with 4 bases between. The CDR3 contains 13 residues. Germline CDR1 and CDR2: SGHTA and FQGNSA. The CDR3 region has the DNA TGTGCCAGCAGCTTAGCTCGGCAAGAGACCCAGTACTTC. Protein product: CASSLARQETQYF.

The chain links TRBV27 to TRBJ1-6; 7 bases are a match to TRBD1. This CDR3 has 14 residues. Losses at the gene ends were 5 bases for V and 7 bases for J; bases not matched to a gene: 5. In germline, CDR1 is MNHEY, CDR2 SMNVEV (reference sequence). For the CDR3, the DNA is TGTGCCAGCAGTCCCCAGGGGGTGAATTCACCCCTCCACTTT. Amino acid sequence: CASSPQGVNSPLHF.

This clone was recorded only once. This rearrangement joins TRBV18 to TRBJ2-5; 10 nucleotides align to TRBD2. The J call is uncertain, as TRBJ2-7 better fits the DNA end. The CDR3 runs to 13 residues. CDR1 is KGHSH and CDR2 is LQKENI in the germline V gene. The CDR3 loop reads CASSPLAGGEQYF. DNA for the CDR3: TGTGCCAGCTCACCACTAGCGGGAGGCGAGCAGTACTTC.

The chain employs TRBV5-1 and TRBJ1-6; TRBD1 might be the D (6 bases). The CDR3 is 16 residues long. CDR1 and CDR2 (germline): SGHRS, YFSETQ. The V end was cut by 0 bases, the J end by 7 bases, with 14 bases between. DNA for the CDR3: TGCGCCAGCAGCTTGGCTGGGCAGGGGACCAATTCACCCCTCCACTTT. Amino acid sequence: CASSLAGQGTNSPLHF.

This rearrangement joins TRBV18 to TRBJ2-1; TRBD1 matches 7 bases. V gave up 3 bases and J gave up 6 bases; unmatched junction bases: 5. CDR1 KGHSH and CDR2 LQKENI come from the germline V gene. The CDR3 loop spans 14 amino acids. The CDR3: CASSPRDSVNEQFF. CDR3 nucleotides: TGTGCCAGCTCACCTCGGGACAGTGTCAATGAGCAGTTCTTC. Variable domain in full (rest from reference TRBV18 and TRBJ2-1): NAGVMQNPRHLVRRRGQEARLRCSPMKGHSHVYWYRQLPEEGLKFMVYLQKENIIDESGMPKERFSAEFPKEGPSILRIQQVVRGDSAAYFCASSPRDSVNEQFFGPGTRLTVL.

The chain uses TRBV5-1 and TRBJ2-3; 7 nucleotides line up with TRBD1. The germline V gene has CDR1 SGHRS and CDR2 YFSETQ. The CDR3 covers 15 residues. The J segment lost 5 bases and the V segment lost 7 bases, leaving 13 bases of the junction unmatched. This CDR3 reads CASAPDRVIKDTQYF. The CDR3 DNA reads TGCGCCAGCGCTCCCGACAGGGTGATAAAAGATACGCAGTATTTT.

The chain is built from TRBV10-3 and TRBJ1-1; D not resolved. The CDR3 totals 16 residues. Germline V gives CDR1 ENHRY, CDR2 SYGVKD. Trimming shortened V by 4 bases and J by 1 base, and 16 bases separated the two germline ends. CDR3 amino acids: CAISALSRLGNTEAFF. CDR3 nucleotides: TGTGCCATCAGTGCTCTCTCGAGACTTGGGAACACTGAAGCTTTCTTT.

The chain couples TRBV30 to TRBJ1-1; 7 bases fit TRBD1. V shed 1 base, J shed 5 bases, and the junction held 10 bases outside the gene matches. The CDR3 has 15 residues. The germline V gene has CDR1 GTSNPN and CDR2 SVGIG (reference sequence). Here the CDR3 DNA reads TGTGCCTGGAGTGCCCCGGACAGGAGGGATACTGAAGCTTTCTTT. Amino acid sequence: CAWSAPDRRDTEAFF. The whole variable domain, filled in from reference TRBV30 and TRBJ1-1, reads SQTIHQWPATLVQPVGSPLSLECTVEGTSNPNLYWYRQAAGRGLQLLFYSVGIGQISSEVPQNLSASRPQDRQFILSSKKLLLSDSGFYLCAWSAPDRRDTEAFFGQGTRLTVV.

The chain recombines TRBV7-2 with TRBJ2-3, with a tentative D call TRBD2 (6 bases). Trimming shortened V by 3 bases and J by 12 bases, and 22 bases separated the two germline ends. This CDR3 has 15 amino acids. Germline V CDR1 and CDR2: SGHTA, FQGNSA. The CDR3 sequence: CASSFLGGPQGSQYF. The CDR3 coding sequence is TGTGCCAGCAGCTTTTTGGGAGGCCCCCAAGGATCCCAGTATTTT.

CDR3 bases: TGTGCCAGCAGCTTAGCGGGAATGGGTCGGGATACGCAGTATTTT. It yields the protein CASSLAGMGRDTQYF. This sequence joins TRBV7-3 and TRBJ2-3; a possible D gene is TRBD2 (6 bases). Trimming removed 2 bases at V and 6 bases at J, with 15 bases between. Germline V gives CDR1 SGHTA, CDR2 FQGTGA. The CDR3 consists of 15 residues.

The gene calls are TRBV28 and TRBJ2-7; 8 bases are a match to TRBD1. After removal of 4 bases from V and 0 bases from J, the junction contained 2 bases not matched to a gene. CDR1 is MDHEN and CDR2 is SYDVKM in the germline V gene. This CDR3 spans 14 amino acids. The CDR3: CASSSGGSSYEQYF. CDR3 bases: TGTGCCAGCAGTTCAGGGGGCAGCTCCTACGAGCAGTACTTC.

The chain carries TRBV6-5 and TRBJ1-1; tentatively, D is TRBD1 (5 bases). CDR1 is MNHEY and CDR2 is SVGAGI in the germline V gene. The CDR3 runs 14 residues. V was shortened by 6 bases and J by 6 bases, with 17 bases between the two germline ends. For the CDR3, the DNA is TGTGCCAGCAGAAGGGTGGGGGGAGTGGCTGAAGCTTTCTTT. Its translation is CASRRVGGVAEAFF.

This chain joins TRBV5-4 and TRBJ2-7, with 9 bases that match TRBD2. There are 16 residues in the CDR3. V dropped 4 bases and J dropped 4; count of bases not matched to a gene: 12. CDR1 and CDR2 (germline): SGHNT, YYREEE (reference sequence). CDR3 in amino acids: CASSPGTSSSLYEQYF. The CDR3 DNA reads as TGTGCCAGCAGCCCCGGGACTAGCAGCTCGTTATACGAGCAGTACTTC.

This clone turned up a few times. The rearrangement joins TRBV5-1 to TRBJ1-1; TRBD1 might be the D (6 bases). With 4 bases removed from V and 6 bases from J, the gap between germline ends came to 16 bases. The CDR3 sequence is 14 residues long. Germline V lookup: CDR1 SGHRS, CDR2 YFSETQ. The CDR3 protein is CASSPQGETAEAFF. CDR3 nucleotides: TGCGCCAGCAGCCCACAGGGCGAGACCGCTGAAGCTTTCTTT.

J is TRBJ1-1 and V is TRBV25-1; 8 nucleotides match TRBD1. V shed 3 bases, J shed 5 bases, and the junction held 11 bases outside the gene matches. The length of the CDR3 is 16 residues. From germline, CDR1 is MGHDK and CDR2 SYGVNS. CDR3 DNA sequence: TGTGCCAGCAGTGATCTGGCAGGGGGCTCGGGGACTGAAGCTTTCTTT. Translation gives CASSDLAGGSGTEAFF.

V usage is TRBV19 and J usage is TRBJ1-4, with TRBD1 as a possible D gene (6 bases). Trimming removed 3 bases at V and 4 bases at J, with 9 bases between. In germline, CDR1 is LNHDA, CDR2 SQIVND (reference sequence). The CDR3 covers 14 residues. CDR3 DNA: TGTGCCAGTAGTATGGGAGGGGGTAATGAAAAACTGTTTTTT. Its translation is CASSMGGGNEKLFF.

J is TRBJ2-3 and V is TRBV5-4; the match to TRBD2 covers 11 bases. Trimming took 3 bases from V and 2 from J; bases not matched to a gene: 2. The germline CDR1 and CDR2 sequences are SGHNT and YYREEE (reference sequence). This CDR3 is 15 amino acids long. The CDR3 sequence: CASSSSGRTTDTQYF. For the CDR3, the DNA is TGTGCCAGCAGCTCTAGCGGGAGGACCACAGATACGCAGTATTTT.

This chain joins TRBV2 and TRBJ1-5; D gene unclear. The CDR3 has 14 residues. Germline CDR1 SNHLY, CDR2 FYNNEI. V lost 2 bases to trimming and J lost 2 bases, with 7 bases between them. CDR3 protein: CASSELSGNQPQHF. The CDR3 DNA follows: TGTGCCAGCAGTGAATTGTCAGGCAATCAGCCCCAGCATTTT.

V is TRBV5-4 and J is TRBJ2-7; tentatively, D is TRBD1 (6 bases). CDR3 length: 15 amino acids. The germline V and J ends were trimmed by 0 bases and 2 bases, with 12 bases remaining between them. The V gene's germline CDR1 is SGHNT and CDR2 YYREEE (reference sequence). The CDR3 loop reads CASSLGQVGTYEQYF. The CDR3 DNA follows: TGTGCCAGCAGCTTGGGACAGGTGGGGACCTACGAGCAGTACTTC.

This chain joins TRBV6-6 and TRBJ1-1; no clear D gene. V was shortened by 5 bases and J by 0 bases, with 10 bases between the two germline ends. Germline V lookup: CDR1 MNHNY, CDR2 SVGAGI (reference sequence). This CDR3 is 14 amino acids long. In DNA form, the CDR3 reads TGTGCCAGCAGTCCCCTAGACTTGAACACTGAAGCTTTCTTT. Residues: CASSPLDLNTEAFF.

The CDR3 loop reads CASVAGTGLRNEQFF. CDR3 in DNA: TGTGCCAGCGTCGCCGGGACAGGGTTACGCAATGAGCAGTTCTTC. The chain carries TRBV5-4 and TRBJ2-1, with 9 bases fitting TRBD1. The V and J ends lost 7 bases and 6 bases, in that order; junction bases with no gene match: 11. The CDR3 is 15 residues long. Germline values: CDR1 SGHNT, CDR2 YYREEE (reference sequence).

The chain couples TRBV9 to TRBJ2-2; TRBD1 agrees at 9 bases. Trimming cost V 2 bases and J 4 bases; bases outside gene matches: 6. The CDR3 is 16 residues long. The V gene's germline CDR1 is SGDLS and CDR2 YYNGEE. The CDR3 nucleotides read TGTGCCAGCAGCGTGCGGGACAGGGTGAGCACCGGGGAGCTGTTTTTT. Its translation is CASSVRDRVSTGELFF.

The sample holds one count of this clone. The genes are TRBV7-6 and TRBJ2-2, with 9 nucleotides matching TRBD2. Unmatched junction bases numbered 4, after V lost 4 bases and J lost 1 base. CDR3 length: 16 residues. Germline loops: CDR1 SGHVS, CDR2 FNYEAQ. CDR3 in amino acids: CASSSRLAENTGELFF. In DNA, the CDR3 is TGTGCCAGCAGCTCCCGACTAGCGGAGAACACCGGGGAGCTGTTTTTT. The entire variable domain, with the rest obtained from reference TRBV7-6 and TRBJ2-2, is as follows: GAGVSQSPRYKVTKRGQDVALRCDPISGHVSLYWYRQALGQGPEFLTYFNYEAQQDKSGLPNDRFSAERPEGSISTLTIQRTEQRDSAMYRCASSSRLAENTGELFFGEGSRLTVL.

This rearrangement joins TRBV30 to TRBJ1-2; perhaps TRBD1 as D (5 bases). The CDR3 contains 12 residues. Germline V CDR1 and CDR2: GTSNPN, SVGIG (reference sequence). V shed 8 bases and J shed 8 bases, with 18 bases lying between them. The CDR3 region is CARDERGGGYTF. Written as DNA, the CDR3 is TGTGCCCGAGACGAAAGGGGAGGCGGCTACACCTTC.

This clone was seen a few times. Other DNA sequences in this sample translate to the same CDR3. The chain uses TRBV27 and TRBJ1-2; 7 bases are shared with TRBD1. Germline V gene data show CDR1 as MNHEY and CDR2 as SMNVEV (reference sequence). The CDR3 contains 13 residues. V lost 6 bases, J lost 2 bases, and 3 bases stayed unmatched. The CDR3 DNA reads TGTGCCAGCAGCCTGGACAGGAACTATGGCTACACCTTC. This encodes CASSLDRNYGYTF.

This clone was counted between two and nine times. This chain uses TRBV2 with TRBJ1-1; 9 bases map to TRBD1. From germline, CDR1 is SNHLY and CDR2 FYNNEI. J was trimmed by 0 bases and V by 5 bases; bases with no gene match: 4. The CDR3 length is 15 residues. The CDR3 reads CASSTDRGMNTEAFF. The CDR3 DNA follows: TGTGCCAGCAGTACGGACAGGGGAATGAACACTGAAGCTTTCTTT.